Following are 8 T cell receptor beta chains from one sample sequenced in a study of vaccination and CD4 T cells after COVID-19. TCRdb independently ran MiXCR on the PCR reads; one entry per CDR3 protein. The data contain around 19,000 distinct CDR3 sequences, about 62% of them singletons. Source: CD4+ T cells from blood, taken before SARS-CoV-2 vaccination. These TCRs come from a human donor who had recovered from COVID-19.

The rearrangement uses TRBV12-3 or TRBV12-4 and TRBJ1-1, with unresolved D. V was shortened by 3 bases and J by 1 base, with 21 bases between the two germline ends. CDR3 length equals 18 residues. CDR3 residues: CASSFGNHQDAGNTEAFF. CDR3 coding DNA: TGTGCCAGCAGTTTCGGAAACCACCAGGACGCGGGGAACACTGAAGCTTTCTTT.

This clonotype was seen once. V gene TRBV20-1 combines with J gene TRBJ2-5; TRBD2 matches 8 bases. Trimming removed 6 bases from V and 5 bases from J; junction bases left unmatched: 20. The CDR3 totals 17 residues. CDR1 and CDR2 (germline): DFQATT, SNEGSKA (reference sequence). The CDR3 nucleotides are TGCAGTGCCGCGGCGGGGGGCGGGAGCCCGGGGTGGGAGACCCAGTACTTC. Protein product: CSAAAGGGSPGWETQYF.

This rearrangement joins TRBV28 to TRBJ1-2, with 11 bases aligning to TRBD1. Germline V gene sequence: CDR1 MDHEN, CDR2 SYDVKM. V lost 6 bases, J lost 13 bases, and 4 bases stayed unmatched. The CDR3 spans 11 residues. The CDR3 loop is CASSGQGAGTF. In nucleotides, the CDR3 is TGTGCCAGCAGCGGACAGGGGGCGGGCACCTTC.

The chain employs TRBV19 and TRBJ2-1; D unresolved. The CDR3 is 13 amino acids. Looked up from germline, CDR1 is LNHDA and CDR2 is SQIVND (reference sequence). V lost 3 bases to trimming and J lost 10 bases, with 13 bases between them. CDR3 bases: TGTGCCAGTAGTATGGGCCGCCTTGGGGAGCAGTTCTTC. Its translation: CASSMGRLGEQFF.

About this clonotype itself: Compared with germline, one end of the junction differs, possibly owing to a read error. The V call is TRBV28, the J call TRBJ2-3, with D maybe TRBD2 (5 bases). Per germline, CDR1 MDHEN and CDR2 SYDVKM. This CDR3 comprises 15 residues. The CDR3 region has the DNA TGTGCCACCAGTAAAGATGGGGAGTTCACAGATACGCAGTATTTT. Protein: CATSKDGEFTDTQYF.

This chain connects TRBV2 to TRBJ2-7, with 7 bases lining up with TRBD2. CDR3 size: 12 residues. V lost 6 bases and J lost 2; bases outside the gene matches: 1. Germline V CDR1 and CDR2: SNHLY, FYNNEI. The chain's CDR3 is CASRGGAYEQYF. Here the CDR3 DNA reads TGTGCCAGCAGGGGGGGGGCCTACGAGCAGTACTTC.

This clonotype has only a few counts. This sequence joins TRBV7-9 and TRBJ2-3; D might be TRBD1 or TRBD2, each matching 5 bases. The CDR3 consists of 14 residues. Trimming took off 3 bases at V and 0 bases at J, with 7 bases between the two ends. CDR1 and CDR2 (germline): SEHNR, FQNEAQ (reference sequence). The CDR3 is CASSLGESTDTQYF. The CDR3 DNA follows: TGTGCCAGCAGCTTGGGGGAAAGCACAGATACGCAGTATTTT.

The V and J genes are TRBV12-3 or TRBV12-4 and TRBJ2-7, with D hard to call. The germline V and J ends were trimmed by 8 bases and 5 bases, with 16 bases remaining between them. The CDR3 runs 13 residues. The DNA of the CDR3 is TGTGCCAGCGGCCTCAGAGTAAGACACGAGCAGTACTTC. As protein: CASGLRVRHEQYF.